The T cell receptor beta chain under discussion was sequenced for a study of response to subunit inactivated influenza vaccine (dated by TCRdb to 2017 to 2018). With regard to the full study: The study used deep quantitative T cell receptor repertoire profiling to track responses to a trivalent subunit inactivated influenza vaccine.

This clonotype was counted a few times. Its specific antigen is unknown. Qualities for individual bases were not recorded, and no much larger clone is one base off. The CDR3 starts with the cysteine, ends with the phenylalanine, and has 18 residues. The CDR3 DNA has 54 bases and is translated from base 1. Unmatched junction bases come to 13, with V trimmed by 6 bases and J by 4 bases. Reading the germline V gene gives CDR1 SGHAT and CDR2 FQNNGV. Library preparation used RT-PCR. Sequencing took place on an Illumina HiSeq 2500. TCRdb reran the public reads through fastp at Q25 and MiXCR, keeping productive beta chains. Identical CDR3 proteins give one entry, which carries the most common genes and DNA. Here the sample has about 780,000 distinct CDR3 sequences; about a fifth occur a single time. The ten largest clones add up to around 9.9% of the sample. What the work shows at the level of the full study, not this receptor alone: The authors suggested that each seasonal influenza vaccination may recruit only a limited number of new T cells.

Sequenced material: PBMCs from blood, taken more than 4 days after vaccination. This receptor was identified in a man aged 50 or older who received an inactivated influenza vaccine. Donor details come from another sample of the same person, matched by shared clones. The chain couples TRBV11-2 to TRBJ2-5, with 14 bases matching TRBD2. The nucleotide sequence is TGTGCCAGCAGTCCCGGGACTAGCGGGGGCGGAATTGGAGAGACCCAGTACTTC. It translates as CASSPGTSGGGIGETQYF. With all but the CDR3 taken from the reference TRBV11-2 and TRBJ2-5 genes, the full variable domain is: EAGVAQSPRYKIIEKRQSVAFWCNPISGHATLYWYQQILGQGPKLLIQFQNNGVVDDSQLPKDRFSAERLKGVDSTLKIQPAKLEDSAVYLCASSPGTSGGGIGETQYFGPGTRLLVL.